These T cell receptor beta chains were read from a single sample in a study of siplizumab effects on memory and regulatory T cells. Using immunoSEQ multiplex PCR, the repertoire was profiled, and TCRdb retains in-frame clones only, with some absent. The data contain roughly 62,000 clones, just over 90% of them singletons. What was sequenced was CD8+ T cells sorted from blood. All receptors derive from a human donor in good health. CDR3s leave out the opening cysteine and the closing phenylalanine or tryptophan. The order of the fields is V gene, J gene, clone size, CDR3 length, CDR3 protein. Size tells how often a clone was seen (once, few, many) or the class of an expanded clone, and some rows leave it out.

TRBV11-3	TRBJ1-2	.	11	ASSLRGNYGYT
TRBV6-5	TRBJ2-1	.	10	ASGPDHNEQF
TRBV5-1	TRBJ2-2	.	10	ASSAGGGELF
TRBV28	TRBJ1-2	.	10	ASRGGIYGYT
TRBV2	TRBJ2-7	.	15	ASSEAGRSGGWNEQY
TRBV15	TRBJ2-7	.	12	ATRDPKGPYEQY
TRBV5-6	TRBJ2-5	.	12	ASSQGQGRETQY
TRBV9	TRBJ1-1	.	12	ASSARLGGTEAF
TRBV29-1	TRBJ2-1	.	8	SVVKAEQF
TRBV5-1	TRBJ1-1	.	12	ASSSTGLSGEAF
TRBV28	TRBJ1-5	.	13	ASKRTGTSNQPQH
TRBV2	TRBJ2-1	.	10	ASTRLAAEQF
TRBV6-1	TRBJ1-2	.	10	ASSIGAYGYT
TRBV9	TRBJ1-1	.	15	ASSAGPRTGRDTEAF
TRBV6-6	TRBJ2-4	once	12	ASTDLGAKNIQY
TRBV2	TRBJ2-2	few	12	ASSRQGASGELF
TRBV5-4	TRBJ1-3	.	11	ASSPRGYHTIY
TRBV7-9	TRBJ2-2	.	13	ASSLVGGDTGELF
TRBV7-3	TRBJ2-2	.	14	ASSPRLAGNTGELF